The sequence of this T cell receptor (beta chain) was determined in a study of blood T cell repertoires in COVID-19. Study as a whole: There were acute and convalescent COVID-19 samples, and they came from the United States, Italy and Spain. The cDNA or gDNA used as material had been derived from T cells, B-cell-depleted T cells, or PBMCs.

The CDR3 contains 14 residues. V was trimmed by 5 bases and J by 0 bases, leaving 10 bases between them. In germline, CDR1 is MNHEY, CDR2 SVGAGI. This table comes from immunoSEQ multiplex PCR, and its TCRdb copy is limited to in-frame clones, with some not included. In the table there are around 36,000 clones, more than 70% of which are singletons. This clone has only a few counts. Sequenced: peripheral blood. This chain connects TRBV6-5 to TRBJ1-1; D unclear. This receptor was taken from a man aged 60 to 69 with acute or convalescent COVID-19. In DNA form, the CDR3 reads TGTGCCAGCAGTCTAGAAGCTCTGAACACTGAAGCTTTCTTT. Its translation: CASSLEALNTEAFF.